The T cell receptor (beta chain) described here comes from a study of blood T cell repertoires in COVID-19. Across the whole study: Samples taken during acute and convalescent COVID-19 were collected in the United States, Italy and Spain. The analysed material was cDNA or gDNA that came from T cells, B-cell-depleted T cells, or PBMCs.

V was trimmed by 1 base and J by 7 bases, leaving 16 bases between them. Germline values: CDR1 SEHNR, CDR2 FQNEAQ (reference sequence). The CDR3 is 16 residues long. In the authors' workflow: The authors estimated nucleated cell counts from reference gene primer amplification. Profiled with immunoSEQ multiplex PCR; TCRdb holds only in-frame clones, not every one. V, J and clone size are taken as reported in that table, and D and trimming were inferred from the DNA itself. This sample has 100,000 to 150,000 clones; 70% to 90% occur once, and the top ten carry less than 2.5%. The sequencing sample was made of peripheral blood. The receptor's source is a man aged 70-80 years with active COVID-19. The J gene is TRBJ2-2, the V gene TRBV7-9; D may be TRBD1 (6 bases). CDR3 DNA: TGTGCCAGCAGCTTAGTCGGTCAGGGGCTTGGCGGGGAGCTGTTTTTT. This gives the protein CASSLVGQGLGGELFF. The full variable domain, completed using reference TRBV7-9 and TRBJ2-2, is DTGVSQNPRHKITKRGQNVTFRCDPISEHNRLYWYRQTLGQGPEFLTYFQNEAQLEKSRLLSDRFSAERPKGSFSTLEIQRTEQGDSAMYLCASSLVGQGLGGELFFGEGSRLTVL.